This is a list of T cell receptor beta chains from one sample in a study of blood T cell repertoires in COVID-19. Libraries were prepared by immunoSEQ multiplex PCR; TCRdb keeps only in-frame clonotypes and omits some of them. The sample shows under 75,000 clones, about 91% of them seen only once. Sequenced: peripheral blood. Source of these receptors: an elderly woman with active COVID-19. The CDR3 runs from the conserved cysteine through the conserved F or W. The D gene is left open where the match is weak. A row's size may be missing; if present it is once, few, many or a size class.

TRBV2	TRBJ2-7	few	.	TGTGCCAGCAGGCTAGGAGTGAGCTCCTACGAGCAGTACTTC	CASRLGVSSYEQYF
TRBV5-8	TRBJ1-2	.	TRBD1	TGTGCCAGCAGCTTCCGGGACAGACCCGACTATGGCTACACCTTC	CASSFRDRPDYGYTF
TRBV7-3	TRBJ2-2	.	TRBD1	TGTGCCAGCAGCGTGACGGGACAGGGGGCGCGGAGGTCCGGGGAGCTGTTTTTT	CASSVTGQGARRSGELFF
TRBV7-3	TRBJ2-3	.	TRBD2	TGTGCCAGCAGCCCCCCAAGGACTAGCGGGGGGCCTTGTTTCACAGATACGCAGTATTTT	CASSPPRTSGGPCFTDTQYF
TRBV2	TRBJ1-2	.	.	TGTGCCAGCAGGGCAGGCTTACGCTATGGCTACACCTTC	CASRAGLRYGYTF
TRBV2	TRBJ2-5	few	.	TGTGCCAGCAGTGAATGGATCGGGGTGAGGGAGACCCAGTACTTC	CASSEWIGVRETQYF
TRBV4-1	TRBJ2-3	.	.	TGCGCCAGCAGCCAAGAGGGACTCGCGAATACGCAGTATTTT	CASSQEGLANTQYF
TRBV5-1	TRBJ2-3	once	TRBD1	TGCGCCAGCAGCGGAGGACAGGGGGCAGATACGCAGTATTTT	CASSGGQGADTQYF
TRBV28	TRBJ1-2	.	.	TGTGCCAGCAGCCTAGAGGACTATGGCTACACCTTC	CASSLEDYGYTF
TRBV29-1	TRBJ2-1	.	TRBD2	TGCAGCGTTCAGCGGGGAGGACGAGGGAATGAGCAGTTCTTC	CSVQRGGRGNEQFF
TRBV20-1	TRBJ1-1	.	.	TGCAGTGCTAGTCAACAGAACACTGAAGCTTTCTTT	CSASQQNTEAFF
TRBV19	TRBJ2-4	once	.	TGTGCCAGTAGTATGAGGGAAAACATTCAGTACTTC	CASSMRENIQYF
TRBV6-5	TRBJ1-1	once	.	TGTGCCAGCAGCCCCTCTCGGTTCGTCACTGAAGCTTTCTTT	CASSPSRFVTEAFF
TRBV5-6	TRBJ1-1	.	.	TGTGCCAGCAGCTTGGCACTACGACAGAGTATGAACACTGAAGCTTTCTTT	CASSLALRQSMNTEAFF
TRBV12-3/TRBV12-4	TRBJ2-7	.	.	TGTGCCAGCAGGTTACACGGCTCCTACGAGCGGTACTTC	CASRLHGSYERYF
TRBV6-6	TRBJ1-5	few	.	TGTGCCAGCAGTTACTCGAGTGGGGGGTTCAATCAGCCCCAGCATTTT	CASSYSSGGFNQPQHF
TRBV30	TRBJ1-2	once	.	TGTGCCTGGAGTGCCTTTAACTATGGCTACACCTTC	CAWSAFNYGYTF
TRBV28	TRBJ1-2	once	TRBD1	TGTGCCAGCAGTTTATTCCAGACAGGGTCGGGCTACACCTTC	CASSLFQTGSGYTF
TRBV6-2/TRBV6-3	TRBJ2-7	few	.	TGTGCCAGCAGTTTGACAGCCCTATCCTACGAGCAGTACTTC	CASSLTALSYEQYF
TRBV5-6	TRBJ2-3	.	.	TGTGCCAGCAGCTCTAGCACAGATACGCAGTATTTT	CASSSSTDTQYF
TRBV7-6	TRBJ2-5	.	.	TGTGCCAGCAGCATTAGCGGTCAAAGGGGAGAGACCCAGTACTTC	CASSISGQRGETQYF
TRBV28	TRBJ1-3	.	.	TGTGCCAGCACCTCTGGGGCAGGCGGCTCTGGAAACACCATATATTTT	CASTSGAGGSGNTIYF
TRBV5-6	TRBJ2-1	.	TRBD2	TGTGCCAGCAGCTTGGTGGCGGGGGGGCGCAATGAGCAGTTCTTC	CASSLVAGGRNEQFF
TRBV7-9	TRBJ2-5	.	TRBD2	TGTGCCAGCAGCAGTTTAGCGGGCCAAGAGACCCAGTACTTC	CASSSLAGQETQYF
TRBV6-5	TRBJ1-2	.	TRBD1	TGTGCCAGCAGTCTCAGACAGGGGGGTGTTAAGGGCTACACCTTC	CASSLRQGGVKGYTF
TRBV27	TRBJ1-2	.	TRBD1	TGTGCCAGCAGTAGACAGGGTTCTGGGGGCTACACCTTC	CASSRQGSGGYTF
TRBV10-2	TRBJ1-4	.	TRBD1	TGCGCCAGCCGAGGTTCCTTAGGACAGGTGCTTGCAACTAATGAAAAACTGTTTTTT	CASRGSLGQVLATNEKLFF
TRBV4-3	TRBJ2-5	.	.	TGCGCCAGCAGCCAAGGGTCCAGCATGGGCCGTTTCGGTGTTGGAGAGACCCAGTACTTC	CASSQGSSMGRFGVGETQYF
TRBV2	TRBJ2-2	.	.	TGTGCCAGCAGTGACAGGGGATTTAACACCGGGGAGCTGTTTTTT	CASSDRGFNTGELFF
TRBV2	TRBJ1-1	.	.	TGTGCCAGCAGCAGAGGGCTGAACACTGAAGCTTTCTTT	CASSRGLNTEAFF
TRBV27	TRBJ2-7	.	TRBD2	TGTGCCAGCAGTCAACCCCCCACTAGCGGGGGATCCTACGAGCAGTACTTC	CASSQPPTSGGSYEQYF
TRBV15	TRBJ2-1	.	TRBD2	TGTGCCACCAGCTCCAGACTAGCCCCCACAAACAATGAGCAGTTCTTC	CATSSRLAPTNNEQFF
TRBV6-2/TRBV6-3	TRBJ2-7	.	TRBD2	TGTGCCAGCAGTACTACTAGCGGGCGTTACGAGCAGTACTTC	CASSTTSGRYEQYF
TRBV2	TRBJ1-5	medium-sized	.	TGTGCCAGCACCCCGCGGGGCCCTAGCAATCAGCCCCAGCATTTT	CASTPRGPSNQPQHF
TRBV7-9	TRBJ1-4	.	.	TGTGCCAGCAGCCCTCGACAGGCTGGGGAAAAACTGTTTTTT	CASSPRQAGEKLFF
TRBV23-1	TRBJ1-3	few	TRBD1	TGCGCCAGCAGTCAACAGGACAGGGGGAAGATAAACACCATATATTTT	CASSQQDRGKINTIYF